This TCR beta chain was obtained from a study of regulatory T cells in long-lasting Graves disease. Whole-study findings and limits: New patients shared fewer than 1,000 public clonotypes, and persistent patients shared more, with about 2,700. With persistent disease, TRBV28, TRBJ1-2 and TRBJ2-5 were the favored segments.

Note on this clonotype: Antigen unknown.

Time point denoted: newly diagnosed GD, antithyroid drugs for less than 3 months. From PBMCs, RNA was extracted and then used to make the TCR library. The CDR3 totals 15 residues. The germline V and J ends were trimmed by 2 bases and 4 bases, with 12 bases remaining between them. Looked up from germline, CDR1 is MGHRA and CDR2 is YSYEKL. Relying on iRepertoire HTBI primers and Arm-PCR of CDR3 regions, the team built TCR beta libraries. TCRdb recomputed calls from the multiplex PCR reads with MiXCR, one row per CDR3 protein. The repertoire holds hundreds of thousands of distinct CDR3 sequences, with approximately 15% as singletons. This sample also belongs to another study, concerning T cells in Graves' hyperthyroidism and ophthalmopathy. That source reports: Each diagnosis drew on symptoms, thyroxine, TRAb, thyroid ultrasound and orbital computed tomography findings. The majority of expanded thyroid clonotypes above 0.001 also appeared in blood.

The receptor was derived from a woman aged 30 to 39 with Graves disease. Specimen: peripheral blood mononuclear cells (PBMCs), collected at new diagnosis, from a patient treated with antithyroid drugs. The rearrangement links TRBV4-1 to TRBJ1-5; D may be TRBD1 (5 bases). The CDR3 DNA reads TGCGCCAGCAGCCAACAGACGGGGGGTAATCAGCCCCAGCATTTT. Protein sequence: CASSQQTGGNQPQHF.